This T cell receptor beta chain was captured by sequencing in a study of T cell responses to AZD1222 COVID-19 vaccine. Deletions cut 3 bases from V and 3 bases from J, with 9 bases between. Germline V gives CDR1 SGHKS, CDR2 YYEKEE (reference sequence). The CDR3 has 13 amino acids. Whole-study results and caveats: White British people made up most donors, females outnumbered males, and clonal diversity was possibly underestimated. At 160-218 and 743-854, vaccine-associated CD4 TCRs were dominant, and they spanned spike.

Sequencing was performed with immunoSEQ multiplex PCR; in TCRdb, only in-frame clones are kept and a portion is missing. The sample lists around 110,000 clones; around 88% were seen once. On this clone: Its cognate antigen is unknown.

The sequences come from peripheral blood, collected on day 0 of AZD1222 vaccination. The chain links TRBV5-5 to TRBJ1-2; D gene unclear. This TCR was recovered from an adult in good health. The CDR3 DNA sequence: TGTGCCAGCAGCTCTAGGGCAGACTATGGCTACACCTTC. Protein product: CASSSRADYGYTF.